This record concerns one T cell receptor beta chain sequence. Its antigen remains unidentified. This specimen belongs to a study of PD-L1 blockade in urothelial cancer. As for the study in general: Blood was analyzed 3 weeks (second dose) and 6 weeks after treatment start.

TCRdb keeps only in-frame clones here, not all; method: immunoSEQ multiplex PCR. The sample holds about 120,000 clones, around 88% seen once. This sample's time point: peripheral blood 6 weeks after treatment start. Sampling of each patient yielded between 1 and 8 specimens, collected pretreatment and on-treatment. Points from the study as a whole: Better progression-free and overall survival followed lower pretreatment blood clonality.

This CDR3 has 14 amino acids. Deletions cut 6 bases from V and 4 bases from J, with 16 bases between. Germline V gene lookup returns CDR1 MGHDK and CDR2 SYGVNS. Sequenced here: PBMCs, sampled around atezolizumab (anti-PD-L1) treatment. The receptor comes from a man in his fifties or sixties with urothelial cancer. V gene TRBV25-1 combines with J gene TRBJ2-7; no definite D call. DNA of the CDR3: TGTGCCAGCAGGTTGAGAGATGAGTCATACGAGCAGTACTTC. It encodes CASRLRDESYEQYF.